Below are 28 T cell receptor beta chains sequenced from a single sample in a study of shared clonotypes between healthy human individuals. Profiled with immunoSEQ multiplex PCR; TCRdb holds only in-frame clones, not every one. The sample lists fewer than 550,000 clones, 60% to 80% occurring once. The source material was PBMCs. All receptors come from a middle-aged woman in good health. Some clones in this sample may be carry-over from other donors' samples.

The rearrangement links TRBV28 to TRBJ1-5; the D gene is possibly TRBD1 (6 bases). V lost 6 bases, J lost 6 bases, and 15 bases lay in between. The CDR3 totals 14 residues. CDR1 is MDHEN and CDR2 is SYDVKM in the germline V gene. CDR3 nucleotide sequence: TGTGCCAGCAGACGGCAGGGGCGTAGTCAGCCCCAGCATTTT. Translating it yields CASRRQGRSQPQHF.

The CDR3 here is CASRQTGDEKLFF. The CDR3 DNA reads as TGTGCCAGCAGGCAAACAGGAGATGAAAAACTGTTTTTT. This chain connects TRBV5-4 to TRBJ1-4; tentatively, D is TRBD1 (5 bases). The CDR3 totals 13 residues. The germline CDR1 and CDR2 sequences are SGHNT and YYREEE (reference sequence). V was trimmed by 5 bases and J by 6 bases, leaving 11 bases between them.

The V and J genes are TRBV7-3 and TRBJ2-3, with unresolved D. This CDR3 is 14 amino acids long. Germline CDR1 reads SGHTA; CDR2 reads FQGTGA. Trimming stripped 0 bases from V and 4 bases from J, with 8 bases between. CDR3 in amino acids: CASSLTALSDTQYF. CDR3 DNA sequence: TGTGCCAGCAGCTTAACTGCGTTGTCAGATACGCAGTATTTT.

The rearrangement links TRBV4-2 to TRBJ1-5; tentatively, D is TRBD1 (6 bases). The length of the CDR3 is 17 residues. Trimming took off 4 bases at V and 1 base at J, with 17 bases between the two ends. The germline V gene encodes CDR1 LGHNA and CDR2 YNFKEQ. The CDR3 region is CASSPGEGVGSNQPQHF. The CDR3 DNA follows: TGTGCCAGCAGCCCGGGGGAGGGGGTAGGGAGCAATCAGCCCCAGCATTTT.

The chain has TRBV21-1 and TRBJ1-1. TRBV21-1 is a pseudogene segment. The CDR3 totals 16 residues. In DNA, the CDR3 is TGTGCCAGCAGCGTATTTCGGGACTCCGGGAACACTGAAGCTTTCTTT. It specifies CASSVFRDSGNTEAFF.

The chain joins TRBV5-1 to TRBJ2-1, with 8 bases lining up with TRBD2. V gave up 0 bases and J gave up 3 bases; unmatched junction bases: 5. Germline lookup yields CDR1 SGHRS and CDR2 YFSETQ. CDR3 size: 16 residues. The CDR3 bases are TGCGCCAGCAGCTTGGAAAGGCGGGAGGTCTACAATGAGCAGTTCTTC. Protein sequence: CASSLERREVYNEQFF.

The chain recombines TRBV20-1 with TRBJ1-2; D call uncertain. The CDR3 sequence is 11 residues long. Germline V CDR1 and CDR2: DFQATT, SNEGSKA (reference sequence). Trimming took off 4 bases at V and 4 bases at J, with 7 bases between the two ends. CDR3 region: CSATGSYGYTF. As DNA, the CDR3 is TGCAGTGCTACTGGTTCCTATGGCTACACCTTC.

The rearrangement joins TRBV7-3 to TRBJ2-3; D gene uncertain. Trimming cost V 6 bases and J 2 bases, with 12 bases left between them. The CDR3 length is 14 residues. The V gene's germline CDR1 is SGHTA and CDR2 FQGTGA. As DNA, the CDR3 is TGTGCCAGCAGATCGAGCATTTCCACAGATACGCAGTATTTT. Protein sequence: CASRSSISTDTQYF.

The rearrangement uses TRBV28 and TRBJ1-1; D unresolved. The V gene's germline CDR1 is MDHEN and CDR2 SYDVKM. The V gene lost 8 bases and the J gene lost 5 bases, with 9 bases spanning the gap. The CDR3 length is 11 residues. The CDR3 protein is CASFKWTEAFF. CDR3 DNA sequence: TGTGCCAGCTTCAAGTGGACTGAAGCTTTCTTT.

The rearrangement joins TRBV7-8 to TRBJ2-2, with 10 bases aligning to TRBD2. Germline CDR1 and CDR2: SGHVS and FQNEAQ. V shed 1 base and J 12 bases; nucleotides not matched to a gene: 8. The CDR3 has 15 amino acids. CDR3 protein: CASSLVGLAGDKLFF. The DNA for the CDR3 is TGTGCCAGCAGCTTAGTGGGGCTAGCGGGAGATAAGCTGTTTTTT. Full variable domain (remainder filled in from reference TRBV7-8 and TRBJ2-2): GAGVSQSPRYKVAKRGQDVALRCDPISGHVSLFWYQQALGQGPEFLTYFQNEAQLDKSGLPSDRFFAERPEGSVSTLKIQRTQQEDSAVYLCASSLVGLAGDKLFFGEGSRLTVL.

The sample holds a few counts of this clone. The rearrangement uses TRBV5-1 and TRBJ2-3; 9 bases are shared with TRBD2. Germline V CDR1 and CDR2: SGHRS, YFSETQ. After removal of 0 bases from V and 5 bases from J, the junction contained 4 bases not matched to a gene. The CDR3 loop spans 15 amino acids. CDR3 nucleotides: TGCGCCAGCAGCTTGGAGGGTAGCGGGGGAGATACGCAGTATTTT. Residues: CASSLEGSGGDTQYF.

The chain combines TRBV5-1 with TRBJ2-1; D unclear. Germline CDR1 SGHRS, CDR2 YFSETQ. This CDR3 is built from 13 residues. The V gene lost 2 bases and the J gene lost 5 bases, with 8 bases spanning the gap. The CDR3 loop reads CASSFLRDNEQFF. CDR3 coding DNA: TGCGCCAGCAGCTTCCTGAGAGACAATGAGCAGTTCTTC. The full variable domain, its missing parts supplied by reference TRBV5-1 and TRBJ2-1, is KAGVTQTPRYLIKTRGQQVTLSCSPISGHRSVSWYQQTPGQGLQFLFEYFSETQRNKGNFPGRFSGRQFSNSRSEMNVSTLELGDSALYLCASSFLRDNEQFFGPGTRLTVL.

The rearrangement joins TRBV9 to TRBJ2-5; TRBD1 matches 9 bases. Germline CDR1 SGDLS, CDR2 YYNGEE. Trimming at V came to 4 bases and at J to 5 bases, leaving 6 bases not matched to a gene. The CDR3 length is 14 residues. The CDR3 sequence: CASSQTGGMETQYF. CDR3 in DNA: TGTGCCAGCAGCCAAACAGGGGGCATGGAGACCCAGTACTTC. Full variable domain (remainder filled in from reference TRBV9 and TRBJ2-5): DSGVTQTPKHLITATGQRVTLRCSPRSGDLSVYWYQQSLDQGLQFLIQYYNGEERAKGNILERFSAQQFPDLHSELNLSSLELGDSALYFCASSQTGGMETQYFGPGTRLLVL.

The chain links TRBV7-9 to TRBJ1-1, with D hard to call. Trimming removed 5 bases at V and 4 bases at J, with 11 bases between. CDR1 and CDR2 from the germline V gene are SEHNR and FQNEAQ (reference sequence). This CDR3 comprises 13 residues. CDR3 in amino acids: CASSPGSATEAFF. The CDR3 DNA reads as TGTGCCAGCAGCCCAGGATCGGCCACTGAAGCTTTCTTT. Complete variable domain (other parts from reference TRBV7-9 and TRBJ1-1): DTGVSQNPRHKITKRGQNVTFRCDPISEHNRLYWYRQTLGQGPEFLTYFQNEAQLEKSRLLSDRFSAERPKGSFSTLEIQRTEQGDSAMYLCASSPGSATEAFFGQGTRLTVV.

V is TRBV11-2 and J is TRBJ2-2; D is undetermined. Germline V gene sequence: CDR1 SGHAT, CDR2 FQNNGV. The CDR3 runs 15 residues. Between the trimmed V and J ends, which lost 2 bases and 3 bases, there was a span of 10 bases. CDR3 bases: TGTGCCAGCAGCTTAACCCTAGATGACACCGGGGAGCTGTTTTTT. Translated, it gives CASSLTLDDTGELFF.

This clone has just a few counts. The chain uses TRBV2 and TRBJ2-3; 7 positions agree with TRBD1. V dropped 6 bases and J dropped 0; count of bases not matched to a gene: 3. The CDR3 extends over 14 amino acids. CDR1 and CDR2 from the germline V gene are SNHLY and FYNNEI. The CDR3 coding sequence is TGTGCCAGCAGGGACAGGATAAGCACAGATACGCAGTATTTT. It encodes CASRDRISTDTQYF.

V usage is TRBV16 and J usage is TRBJ2-7; TRBD1 aligns across 7 bases. Germline assignment: CDR1 KGHSY and CDR2 FQNENV. This CDR3 has 14 amino acids. The junction had 8 bases not matched to a gene; V was cut back by 4 bases and J by 5 bases. CDR3 amino acids: CASSPTGLTHEQYF. The CDR3, as DNA: TGTGCCAGCAGCCCGACAGGGCTGACGCACGAGCAGTACTTC.

The chain uses TRBV19 and TRBJ2-1, with 7 bases lining up with TRBD1. There are 15 residues in the CDR3. V gave up 6 bases and J gave up 3 bases; unmatched junction bases: 8. CDR1 and CDR2 from the germline V gene are LNHDA and SQIVND (reference sequence). CDR3 nucleotide sequence: TGTGCCAGTAGCGAGGGACAGCTTCTCTACAATGAGCAGTTCTTC. Amino acids: CASSEGQLLYNEQFF.

The J gene is TRBJ2-4, the V gene TRBV5-4; D remains ambiguous. Germline V CDR1 and CDR2: SGHNT, YYREEE (reference sequence). The CDR3 contains 15 residues. The V end lost 4 bases, the J end lost 1 base, and 12 bases lay between the germline ends. In nucleotides, the CDR3 is TGTGCCAGCAGCACCACCCTAGGGGCCAAAAACATTCAGTACTTC. Encoded protein: CASSTTLGAKNIQYF. Combining the CDR3 with reference TRBV5-4 and TRBJ2-4 gives the whole variable domain ETGVTQSPTHLIKTRGQQVTLRCSSQSGHNTVSWYQQALGQGPQFIFQYYREEENGRGNFPPRFSGLQFPNYSSELNVNALELDDSALYLCASSTTLGAKNIQYFGAGTRLSVL.

To note about this clone: The identical CDR3 is also encoded by other nucleotide sequences in the sample. The chain combines TRBV2 with TRBJ2-3; possibly TRBD2 for D (6 bases). With 5 bases removed from V and 6 bases from J, the gap between germline ends came to 9 bases. Germline lookup yields CDR1 SNHLY and CDR2 FYNNEI. This CDR3 spans 12 amino acids. CDR3 nucleotides: TGTGCCAGCAGTACCAGCGGGGATACGCAGTATTTT. This encodes CASSTSGDTQYF. Looking up the rest from reference TRBV2 and TRBJ2-3 gives the full variable domain: EPEVTQTPSHQVTQMGQEVILRCVPISNHLYFYWYRQILGQKVEFLVSFYNNEISEKSEIFDDQFSVERPDGSNFTLKIRSTKLEDSAMYFCASSTSGDTQYFGPGTRLTVL.

Details on this clone: A junction boundary mismatches the germline segment, possibly from a read error. V and J are TRBV7-2 and TRBJ2-2, with unresolved D. CDR3 length equals 14 residues. Germline CDR1 and CDR2: SGHTA and FQGNSA. CDR3: CASRLGRNTGELFF. Here the CDR3 DNA reads TGTGCCAGCAGATTAGGGCGGAACACCGGGGAGCTGTTTTTT.

The chain uses TRBV7-2 and TRBJ1-3; D not certain. The germline CDR1 and CDR2 sequences are SGHTA and FQGNSA. Trimming stripped 5 bases from V and 1 base from J, with 12 bases between. This CDR3 has 15 residues. The DNA of the CDR3 is TGTGCCAGCAGCCCCACCACGGGGTCTGGAAACACCATATATTTT. Translated, it gives CASSPTTGSGNTIYF.

CDR3 sequence: CATSPEVREKLFF. CDR3 DNA sequence: TGTGCCACCAGCCCAGAGGTCCGGGAAAAACTGTTTTTT. The chain uses TRBV15 and TRBJ1-4; D not resolved. In germline, CDR1 is LNHNV, CDR2 YYDKDF (reference sequence). V was pared by 5 bases and J by 8 bases, with 12 bases between. CDR3 length equals 13 residues.

The chain uses TRBV7-2 and TRBJ2-7; 7 nucleotides align to TRBD2. Losses at the gene ends were 0 bases for V and 6 bases for J; bases not matched to a gene: 5. CDR3 size: 14 residues. Germline loops: CDR1 SGHTA, CDR2 FQGNSA. In nucleotides, the CDR3 is TGTGCCAGCAGCTTAGCCCGGGGGGAGGGCGAGCAGTACTTC. Protein product: CASSLARGEGEQYF.

The chain links TRBV4-1 to TRBJ2-3; TRBD2 is a possible D gene (6 bases). With 4 bases removed from V and 3 bases from J, the gap between germline ends came to 11 bases. The germline V gene has CDR1 MGHRA and CDR2 YSYEKL. This CDR3 has 14 amino acids. The CDR3 loop reads CASSRGTYTDTQYF. The CDR3 DNA sequence: TGCGCCAGCAGCCGCGGGACTTATACAGATACGCAGTATTTT.

This clone is a singleton in its sample. This rearrangement joins TRBV19 to TRBJ1-2, with TRBD1 matching over 7 bases. V lost 3 bases, J lost 5 bases, and 12 bases stayed unmatched. CDR1 is LNHDA and CDR2 is SQIVND in the germline V gene (reference sequence). CDR3 length: 16 amino acids. CDR3 in DNA: TGTGCCAGTAGTATCTCCTCCGGACAGGTGGGATATGGCTACACCTTC. Translating it yields CASSISSGQVGYGYTF.

The CDR3 region is CASSLEQLTTGELFF. The CDR3 DNA reads TGTGCCAGCAGCTTAGAGCAACTAACCACCGGGGAGCTGTTTTTT. The rearrangement joins TRBV7-2 to TRBJ2-2, with unresolved D. Trimming left V 1 base short and J 4 bases short, with 10 bases between. Germline V gene sequence: CDR1 SGHTA, CDR2 FQGNSA. The CDR3 extends over 15 amino acids.

The V call is TRBV29-1, the J call TRBJ2-1; D possibly corresponds to TRBD2 (5 bases). V was shortened by 4 bases and J by 4 bases, with 14 bases between the two germline ends. Germline V gives CDR1 SQVTM, CDR2 ANQGSEA. This CDR3 is built from 14 residues. CDR3 sequence: CSVGFPLGYNEQFF. CDR3 coding DNA: TGCAGCGTTGGGTTCCCACTAGGATACAATGAGCAGTTCTTC.